A selection of T cell receptor beta chains follows, all from one sample in a study of CD8+ T cells in alopecia areata. Libraries were prepared by immunoSEQ multiplex PCR; TCRdb keeps only in-frame clonotypes and omits some of them. Among 98,000 or so clones listed, roughly 60% were seen once. Sequenced input: CD8+ T cells sorted from blood. The receptors here all came from a human donor in good health. Each CDR3 is given with its conserved first and last residue. The D gene is left open where the match is weak. Some rows have no size entry. The others give once, few or many, or a class for an expanded clone.

clone_size: -; d_call: TRBD1; j_call: TRBJ1-6; v_call: TRBV14; cdr3_nt: TGTGCCAGCAGCGGGACAGGGAATAATTCACCCCTCCACTTT; cdr3_aa: CASSGTGNNSPLHF
clone_size: -; d_call: -; j_call: TRBJ2-7; v_call: TRBV25-1; cdr3_nt: TGTGCCAGCAGTGGCCGGGACATCTACGAGCAGTACTTC; cdr3_aa: CASSGRDIYEQYF
clone_size: -; d_call: -; j_call: TRBJ2-1; v_call: TRBV28; cdr3_nt: TGTGCCAGCAGTTTCGCCTCGGAGGACTCTAATGAGCAGTTCTTC; cdr3_aa: CASSFASEDSNEQFF
clone_size: many; d_call: -; j_call: TRBJ2-1; v_call: TRBV29-1; cdr3_nt: TGCAGCGTTGCCAGGGGGGATAGCTCCTACAATGAGCAGTTCTTC; cdr3_aa: CSVARGDSSYNEQFF
clone_size: -; d_call: -; j_call: TRBJ1-2; v_call: TRBV10-2; cdr3_nt: TGCGCCAGCAGTGTTGGGACATCCAACTATGGCTACACCTTC; cdr3_aa: CASSVGTSNYGYTF
clone_size: once; d_call: -; j_call: TRBJ1-5; v_call: TRBV4-2; cdr3_nt: TGTGCCTGCAGCCAAGTTCAGGGGAGCAATCAGCCCCAGCATTTT; cdr3_aa: CACSQVQGSNQPQHF
clone_size: -; d_call: -; j_call: TRBJ2-5; v_call: TRBV7-2; cdr3_nt: TGTGCCAGCAGCTTAGTTGTGACTATCCAAGAGACCCAGTACTTC; cdr3_aa: CASSLVVTIQETQYF
clone_size: -; d_call: -; j_call: TRBJ2-3; v_call: TRBV13; cdr3_nt: TGTGCCAGCTCCACCCTTTTCGGGGGGCGCACAGATACGCAGTATTTT; cdr3_aa: CASSTLFGGRTDTQYF
clone_size: few; d_call: TRBD1; j_call: TRBJ1-5; v_call: TRBV2; cdr3_nt: TGTGCCAGCAGCGAAGACGGGACAGGGGACAATCAGCCCCAGCATTTT; cdr3_aa: CASSEDGTGDNQPQHF
clone_size: few; d_call: -; j_call: TRBJ2-5; v_call: TRBV7-9; cdr3_nt: TGTGCCAGCAGCTCCTTTGGACAAGAAGAGACCCAGTACTTC; cdr3_aa: CASSSFGQEETQYF
clone_size: -; d_call: -; j_call: TRBJ1-6; v_call: TRBV11-2; cdr3_nt: TGTGCCAGCAGCTTAGATCCTCGGGACTATCTTGACCTCCACTTT; cdr3_aa: CASSLDPRDYLDLHF
clone_size: -; d_call: -; j_call: TRBJ2-7; v_call: TRBV27; cdr3_nt: TGTGCCAGCAGTTTAGGAGGGCGGGCTGCCTACGAGCAGTACTTC; cdr3_aa: CASSLGGRAAYEQYF
clone_size: few; d_call: TRBD2; j_call: TRBJ2-7; v_call: TRBV30; cdr3_nt: TGTGCCTGGACCCCTGGGGGGGTCGCCTACGAGCAGTACTTC; cdr3_aa: CAWTPGGVAYEQYF
clone_size: once; d_call: TRBD1; j_call: TRBJ1-2; v_call: TRBV9; cdr3_nt: TGTGCCAGCAGCGTATCGACAGGGGAAGGCTACACCTTC; cdr3_aa: CASSVSTGEGYTF
clone_size: few; d_call: -; j_call: TRBJ1-4; v_call: TRBV25-1; cdr3_nt: TGTGCCAGCAGTGCCCCGTACGGGGCCGCTAATGAAAAACTGTTTTTT; cdr3_aa: CASSAPYGAANEKLFF
clone_size: once; d_call: TRBD1; j_call: TRBJ1-6; v_call: TRBV19; cdr3_nt: TGTGCCAGTAGTACGGGGACAGGGTATCGTTCACCCCTCCACTTT; cdr3_aa: CASSTGTGYRSPLHF
clone_size: few; d_call: -; j_call: TRBJ2-1; v_call: TRBV4-3; cdr3_nt: TGCGCCAGCAGCCTAGGGCTAGAGGGCAATGAGCAGTTCTTC; cdr3_aa: CASSLGLEGNEQFF
clone_size: -; d_call: -; j_call: TRBJ1-2; v_call: TRBV7-2; cdr3_nt: TGTGCCAGCAGCATCCTTGGCACAAGGACCTCGTACACCTTC; cdr3_aa: CASSILGTRTSYTF
clone_size: -; d_call: -; j_call: TRBJ1-1; v_call: TRBV13; cdr3_nt: TGTGCCAGCAGCTTCCGCGGGGAAGGCACTGAAGCTTTCTTT; cdr3_aa: CASSFRGEGTEAFF
clone_size: once; d_call: TRBD2; j_call: TRBJ2-1; v_call: TRBV27; cdr3_nt: TGTGCCAGCAGTTTAAAGGGGTGGCTAGCGGGGTTTAATGAGCAGTTCTTC; cdr3_aa: CASSLKGWLAGFNEQFF
clone_size: -; d_call: TRBD1; j_call: TRBJ1-2; v_call: TRBV4-2; cdr3_nt: TGTGCCAGCAGCCAAGGGCGACAGGGTACCTATGGCTACACCTTC; cdr3_aa: CASSQGRQGTYGYTF
clone_size: -; d_call: -; j_call: TRBJ2-7; v_call: TRBV7-9; cdr3_nt: TGTGCCAGCAGCGGAGAGAGTCGACTCTACGCGTTGGGTTATTACGAGCAGTACTTC; cdr3_aa: CASSGESRLYALGYYEQYF
clone_size: -; d_call: TRBD1; j_call: TRBJ2-3; v_call: TRBV5-1; cdr3_nt: TGCGCCAGCAGCTTGGCCGACGAACAGGGGAGAGATACGCAGTATTTT; cdr3_aa: CASSLADEQGRDTQYF
clone_size: few; d_call: TRBD2; j_call: TRBJ2-3; v_call: TRBV4-3; cdr3_nt: TGCGCCACCTCATCTCGGGGGGAGGTGACAGATACGCAGTATTTT; cdr3_aa: CATSSRGEVTDTQYF
clone_size: -; d_call: TRBD2; j_call: TRBJ2-5; v_call: TRBV6-1; cdr3_nt: TGTGCCAGCTCCTGGCGGGGGGCCCCCCAAGAGACCCAGTACTTC; cdr3_aa: CASSWRGAPQETQYF
clone_size: -; d_call: -; j_call: TRBJ1-1; v_call: TRBV5-6; cdr3_nt: TGTGCCAGCAGCTTGGCATTGGGCACTGAAGCTTTCTTT; cdr3_aa: CASSLALGTEAFF
clone_size: -; d_call: -; j_call: TRBJ2-2; v_call: TRBV19; cdr3_nt: TGTGCCAGTAGGTGGGGGTCGGTGAGGACCGGGGAGCTGTTTTTT; cdr3_aa: CASRWGSVRTGELFF
clone_size: few; d_call: -; j_call: TRBJ1-5; v_call: TRBV25-1; cdr3_nt: TGTGCCAGCAGTGAAGGGGGTTCTCAGCCCCAGCATTTT; cdr3_aa: CASSEGGSQPQHF
clone_size: once; d_call: TRBD2; j_call: TRBJ2-3; v_call: TRBV27; cdr3_nt: TGTGCCAGCAGTTTGTCGGCTAGCGGATACACAGATACGCAGTATTTT; cdr3_aa: CASSLSASGYTDTQYF
clone_size: -; d_call: -; j_call: TRBJ2-5; v_call: TRBV4-3; cdr3_nt: TGCGCCAGCAGCCAAGATCGGGGCGGGGAGACCCAGTACTTC; cdr3_aa: CASSQDRGGETQYF
clone_size: few; d_call: -; j_call: TRBJ1-3; v_call: TRBV30; cdr3_nt: TGTGCCTGGAGTGAGACCGGAAACACCATATATTTT; cdr3_aa: CAWSETGNTIYF
clone_size: -; d_call: -; j_call: TRBJ1-2; v_call: TRBV6-5; cdr3_nt: TGTGCCAGCAGCCCCACCACAGGGCCTAACTATGGCTACACCTTC; cdr3_aa: CASSPTTGPNYGYTF
clone_size: -; d_call: TRBD1; j_call: TRBJ2-7; v_call: TRBV5-4; cdr3_nt: TGTGCCAGCAGCATTGGGACAGGGGCCTACGAGCAGTACTTC; cdr3_aa: CASSIGTGAYEQYF
clone_size: -; d_call: -; j_call: TRBJ2-3; v_call: TRBV11-3; cdr3_nt: TGTGCCAGCAGCTCGCCCCCGGCGGATACGCAGTATTTT; cdr3_aa: CASSSPPADTQYF
clone_size: -; d_call: TRBD1; j_call: TRBJ1-1; v_call: TRBV4-1; cdr3_nt: TGCGCCAGCAGCCAGGGACAGGGGAGGACTGAAGCTTTCTTT; cdr3_aa: CASSQGQGRTEAFF
clone_size: few; d_call: -; j_call: TRBJ2-5; v_call: TRBV28; cdr3_nt: TGTGCCAGCACCGCGGGACTGTACTACCAAGAGACCCAGTACTTC; cdr3_aa: CASTAGLYYQETQYF
clone_size: -; d_call: TRBD2; j_call: TRBJ2-5; v_call: TRBV29-1; cdr3_nt: TGCAGCGTTCAGGGGACTAGGGAGACCCAGTACTTC; cdr3_aa: CSVQGTRETQYF
clone_size: few; d_call: -; j_call: TRBJ1-1; v_call: TRBV5-1; cdr3_nt: TGCGCCAGCCGGGACCTAGGAATGAACACTGAAGCTTTCTTT; cdr3_aa: CASRDLGMNTEAFF
clone_size: -; d_call: -; j_call: TRBJ2-7; v_call: TRBV5-5; cdr3_nt: TGTGCCAGCAGCTTGTACCGGGGTTCCTACGAGCAGTACTTC; cdr3_aa: CASSLYRGSYEQYF
clone_size: -; d_call: -; j_call: TRBJ2-2; v_call: TRBV9; cdr3_nt: TGTGCCAGCAGCGTATCCGGGGTGAACACCGGGGAGCTGTTTTTT; cdr3_aa: CASSVSGVNTGELFF
clone_size: -; d_call: -; j_call: TRBJ2-1; v_call: TRBV6-1; cdr3_nt: TGTGCCAGCAGTGAAGGAATCGGGGCACCACGGCCCGAGCAGTTCTTC; cdr3_aa: CASSEGIGAPRPEQFF
clone_size: -; d_call: TRBD1; j_call: TRBJ2-5; v_call: TRBV7-9; cdr3_nt: TGTGCCAGCAGCGCCTCCGAGGGGGCCGAGACCCAGTACTTC; cdr3_aa: CASSASEGAETQYF
clone_size: few; d_call: -; j_call: TRBJ1-5; v_call: TRBV5-6; cdr3_nt: TGTGCCAGCAGCAGGGGTTACGGCAATCAGCCCCAGCATTTT; cdr3_aa: CASSRGYGNQPQHF
clone_size: -; d_call: TRBD2; j_call: TRBJ2-7; v_call: TRBV11-2; cdr3_nt: TGTGCCAGCAGCGACGGACTAGGGGCCGAGCAGTACTTC; cdr3_aa: CASSDGLGAEQYF
clone_size: -; d_call: TRBD2; j_call: TRBJ2-3; v_call: TRBV5-6; cdr3_nt: TGTGCCAGCAGCTTTGGGTCTAGCGGTTGGTATACGCAGTATTTT; cdr3_aa: CASSFGSSGWYTQYF
clone_size: -; d_call: -; j_call: TRBJ2-7; v_call: TRBV5-6; cdr3_nt: TGTGCCAGCAGCTTACCACAGCTCGAGCAGTACTTC; cdr3_aa: CASSLPQLEQYF
clone_size: -; d_call: -; j_call: TRBJ1-1; v_call: TRBV14; cdr3_nt: TGTGCCAGCAGCCAAGTTCCGGGGTTAGAAGCTTTCTTT; cdr3_aa: CASSQVPGLEAFF
clone_size: -; d_call: -; j_call: TRBJ2-7; v_call: TRBV29-1; cdr3_nt: TGCAGCGTTGGAGAGGAAGCTGAGCAGTACTTC; cdr3_aa: CSVGEEAEQYF
clone_size: -; d_call: -; j_call: TRBJ2-7; v_call: TRBV5-6; cdr3_nt: TGTGCCAGCAGCACCGGACAGTACGAGCAGTACTTC; cdr3_aa: CASSTGQYEQYF
clone_size: few; d_call: -; j_call: TRBJ1-2; v_call: TRBV10-3; cdr3_nt: TGTGCCATCAGTGAGTCTTCAGTCTATGGCTACACCTTC; cdr3_aa: CAISESSVYGYTF
clone_size: -; d_call: -; j_call: TRBJ2-1; v_call: TRBV13; cdr3_nt: TGTGCCAGCAGCTTGAGGGGCAGGTGGAGTTCGGCGGCCTACAATGAGCAGTTCTTC; cdr3_aa: CASSLRGRWSSAAYNEQFF
clone_size: few; d_call: -; j_call: TRBJ2-5; v_call: TRBV13; cdr3_nt: TGTGCCAGCAGCTCCCGGGATTCTCAAGAGACCCAGTACTTC; cdr3_aa: CASSSRDSQETQYF
clone_size: -; d_call: -; j_call: TRBJ1-2; v_call: TRBV29-1; cdr3_nt: TGCAGCGTTGAAGTTACCGGGGCTGGCTACACCTTC; cdr3_aa: CSVEVTGAGYTF
clone_size: few; d_call: -; j_call: TRBJ2-5; v_call: TRBV5-5; cdr3_nt: TGTGCCAGCGGGTCGTGGGGATATGAAGAGACCCAGTACTTC; cdr3_aa: CASGSWGYEETQYF
clone_size: -; d_call: -; j_call: TRBJ2-5; v_call: TRBV19; cdr3_nt: TGTGCCAGTAGTGATCGGAGCTTCCAAGAGACCCAGTACTTC; cdr3_aa: CASSDRSFQETQYF
clone_size: -; d_call: TRBD1; j_call: TRBJ1-2; v_call: TRBV14; cdr3_nt: TGTGCCAGCAGCCAGAAGGACAGGTTCTATGGCTACACCTTC; cdr3_aa: CASSQKDRFYGYTF
clone_size: -; d_call: -; j_call: TRBJ2-5; v_call: TRBV11-2; cdr3_nt: TGTGCCAGCAGCTTAGAATTGGGTTATCAGGGGCAGGAGACCCAGTACTTC; cdr3_aa: CASSLELGYQGQETQYF